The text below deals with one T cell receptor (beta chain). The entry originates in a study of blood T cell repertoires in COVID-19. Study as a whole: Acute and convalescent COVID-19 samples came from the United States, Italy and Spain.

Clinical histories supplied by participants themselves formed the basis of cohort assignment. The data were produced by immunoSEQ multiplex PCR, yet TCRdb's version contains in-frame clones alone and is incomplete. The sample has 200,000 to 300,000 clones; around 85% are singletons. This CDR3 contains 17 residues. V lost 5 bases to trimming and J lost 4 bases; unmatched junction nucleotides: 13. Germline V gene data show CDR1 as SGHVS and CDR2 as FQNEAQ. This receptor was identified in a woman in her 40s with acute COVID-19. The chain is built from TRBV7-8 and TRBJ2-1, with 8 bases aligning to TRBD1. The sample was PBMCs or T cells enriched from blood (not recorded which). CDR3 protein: CASSLLKEGQDYNEQFF. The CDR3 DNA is TGTGCCAGCAGCCTCCTTAAAGAGGGACAGGATTACAATGAGCAGTTCTTC.